A selection of T cell receptor beta chains follows, all from one sample in a study of T cell responses to AZD1222 COVID-19 vaccine. Clones were read by immunoSEQ multiplex PCR, and TCRdb kept only the in-frame ones, dropping some. The sample yields about 110,000 clones, about 87% seen once. This sample comprised peripheral blood, obtained 28 days after the second AZD1222 dose. The receptors shown here come from an adult who received the AZD1222 COVID-19 vaccine. CDR3s include the opening cysteine and the closing phenylalanine or tryptophan. The D gene is left open where the match is weak. Size is stated for part of the rows, as once, few or many counts, or as a class when the clone is expanded.

v_gene,len,d_gene,j_gene,abundance,CDR3aa,CDR3nt
TRBV7-3,13,.,TRBJ2-1,.,CASSLTFRNEQFF,TGTGCCAGCAGCTTAACGTTCAGGAATGAGCAGTTCTTC
TRBV30,18,TRBD2,TRBJ2-4,once,CAWSVFAGGILAKNIQYF,TGTGCCTGGAGTGTATTCGCGGGAGGAATACTAGCCAAAAACATTCAGTACTTC
TRBV7-8,11,.,TRBJ2-1,.,CASSPEYEQFF,TGTGCCAGCAGCCCTGAGTATGAGCAGTTCTTC
TRBV7-9,17,.,TRBJ2-5,.,CASSPRIIRDNKETQYF,TGTGCCAGCAGCCCACGGATAATCCGGGACAACAAAGAGACCCAGTACTTC
TRBV6-5,11,.,TRBJ2-5,.,CASSSGSAQYF,TGTGCCAGCAGTTCAGGTTCGGCCCAGTACTTC
TRBV4-2,12,.,TRBJ1-6,.,CASSQEYSPLHF,TGTGCCAGCAGCCAAGAGTATTCACCCCTCCACTTT
TRBV21-1,18,.,TRBJ1-4,.,CASSFWGTGAQSNEKLFF,.
TRBV19,14,TRBD2,TRBJ2-1,.,CASSMAGGYNEQFF,TGTGCCAGTAGTATGGCGGGGGGATACAATGAGCAGTTCTTC
TRBV10-3,14,TRBD1,TRBJ2-7,.,CAISEDRGSYEQYF,TGTGCCATCAGTGAGGACAGGGGGAGCTACGAGCAGTACTTC
TRBV2,15,.,TRBJ1-6,.,CASSGAQVFRSPLHF,TGTGCCAGCAGTGGGGCACAGGTATTTCGTTCACCCCTCCACTTT
TRBV18,14,.,TRBJ1-6,.,CASSPTPGDSPLHF,TGTGCCAGCTCACCAACCCCGGGAGATTCACCCCTCCACTTT
TRBV6-5,16,TRBD1,TRBJ1-2,few,CASSYSGTGANYGYTF,TGTGCCAGCAGTTACTCCGGGACAGGGGCTAACTATGGCTACACCTTC
TRBV3-1/TRBV3-2,16,TRBD2,TRBJ2-3,.,CASSQALAGGTDTQYF,TGTGCCAGCAGCCAAGCCCTAGCGGGGGGCACAGATACGCAGTATTTT
TRBV15,15,.,TRBJ1-5,.,CATSRLGQPDQPQHF,TGTGCCACCAGCAGACTAGGGCAACCAGATCAGCCCCAGCATTTT
TRBV11-2,16,TRBD1,TRBJ2-2,.,CASRKGTDLNTGELFF,TGTGCCAGCAGGAAGGGGACAGATTTGAACACCGGGGAGCTGTTTTTT
TRBV4-3,16,TRBD1,TRBJ1-1,.,CASSQDKTGAGTEAFF,TGCGCCAGCAGCCAAGATAAGACAGGGGCCGGCACTGAAGCTTTCTTT
TRBV7-9,12,.,TRBJ2-1,.,CASRPGTNEQFF,TGTGCCAGCAGACCTGGGACCAATGAGCAGTTCTTC
TRBV4-1,13,.,TRBJ2-7,.,CASSQVGGLEQYF,TGCGCCAGCAGCCAAGTAGGAGGTCTGGAGCAGTACTTC
TRBV5-4,14,.,TRBJ2-3,.,CASSLQGATDTQYF,TGTGCCAGCAGCTTGCAGGGTGCGACAGATACGCAGTATTTT
TRBV6-4,15,.,TRBJ1-2,.,CASSDVGGSLDGYTF,TGTGCCAGCAGTGACGTGGGGGGTAGCTTGGATGGCTACACCTTC
TRBV18,16,.,TRBJ1-3,.,CASSPNFQGSGNTIYF,TGTGCCAGCTCACCAAATTTTCAGGGATCTGGAAACACCATATATTTT
TRBV3-1/TRBV3-2,12,.,TRBJ2-5,.,CASTSNGETQYF,TGTGCCAGCACCTCCAACGGGGAGACCCAGTACTTC
TRBV21-1,14,.,TRBJ1-4,.,CASSLTGVNEKLFF,TGTGCCAGCAGTCTGACAGGGGTTAATGAAAAACTGTTTTTT
TRBV7-3,13,.,TRBJ2-2,.,CASSFSNTGELFF,TGTGCCAGCAGCTTCTCGAACACCGGGGAGCTGTTTTTT
TRBV7-2,14,TRBD2,TRBJ2-1,.,CASNPGLAFNEQFF,TGTGCCAGCAACCCGGGACTAGCGTTCAATGAGCAGTTCTTC
TRBV18,15,TRBD2,TRBJ2-5,.,CASSPPVTSEETQYF,TGTGCCAGCTCACCACCCGTGACTAGCGAAGAGACCCAGTACTTC
TRBV19,14,.,TRBJ2-3,.,CASSPRFYTDTQYF,TGTGCCAGTAGCCCACGGTTCTACACAGATACGCAGTATTTT
TRBV10-3,13,TRBD1,TRBJ2-3,.,CATGQSSTDTQYF,TGTGCCACGGGACAGTCTAGCACAGATACGCAGTATTTT
TRBV7-8,15,.,TRBJ1-5,.,CASSLSQLGGQPQHF,TGTGCCAGCAGCCTAAGTCAGCTCGGGGGTCAGCCCCAGCATTTT
TRBV29-1,11,TRBD1,TRBJ1-2,.,CSYRDRAGYTF,TGCAGCTACCGGGACAGGGCCGGCTACACCTTC
TRBV19,14,TRBD1,TRBJ2-1,.,CASSTGGPYNEQFF,TGTGCCAGTAGTACAGGGGGCCCCTACAATGAGCAGTTCTTC